This entry lists 29 T cell receptor beta chains sequenced from one sample in a study of Ad26.COV2.S vaccination and SARS-CoV-2 variants. The method was immunoSEQ multiplex PCR; TCRdb's version includes in-frame clones alone and lacks a portion of them. The table records some 640,000 clones, about 89% of them present only once. The sample's treatment: around 19 received Ad26.COV2.S at low or high dose, single or two shots; several received placebo; per-sample allocation not given. After the first vaccine or placebo injection, samples were drawn on day 63. Sequenced here: peripheral blood, sampled in a trial of Ad26.COV2.S vaccine versus placebo. Every receptor here comes from a person aged 18-60 years who received the Ad26.COV2.S COVID-19 vaccine or a placebo.

CDR3: CASSPLFPTGDVEKLFF. The DNA for the CDR3 is TGTGCCAGCAGCCCATTGTTCCCGACAGGGGATGTAGAAAAACTGTTTTTT. The chain recombines TRBV7-9 with TRBJ1-4; TRBD1 matches 8 bases. Losses at the gene ends were 5 bases for V and 8 bases for J; bases not matched to a gene: 16. This CDR3 comprises 17 residues. Germline V gene sequence: CDR1 SEHNR, CDR2 FQNEAQ (reference sequence).

CDR3 sequence (DNA): TGTGCCAGCAGCTGGGCGGGGAACACTGAAGCTTTCTTT. This codes for CASSWAGNTEAFF. This rearrangement joins TRBV3-1 (or the pseudogene TRBV3-2) to TRBJ1-1; the D is unclear. The V end lost 5 bases, the J end lost 1 base, and 8 bases lay between the germline ends. Germline V lookup: CDR1 LGHDT, CDR2 YNNKEL (reference sequence). CDR3 length: 13 amino acids.

The chain recombines TRBV19 with TRBJ1-2, with D uncertain. V gave up 5 bases and J gave up 7 bases, with 14 bases separating them. Germline CDR1 is LNHDA and CDR2 is SQIVND (reference sequence). CDR3 length equals 13 residues. CDR3 protein: CASSVAGLVGYTF. CDR3 bases: TGTGCCAGTAGTGTAGCCGGTCTGGTTGGCTACACCTTC. The full variable domain, in which reference TRBV19 and TRBJ1-2 provide the parts outside the CDR3, is DGGITQSPKYLFRKEGQNVTLSCEQNLNHDAMYWYRQDPGQGLRLIYYSQIVNDFQKGDIAEGYSVSREKKESFPLTVTSAQKNPTAFYLCASSVAGLVGYTFGSGTRLTVV.

This chain joins TRBV14 and TRBJ2-7; 7 bases align to TRBD2. The CDR3 consists of 14 residues. Germline trimming cut 0 bases from V and 5 bases from J; bases unmatched to any gene: 4. Germline V lookup: CDR1 SGHDN, CDR2 FVKESK. The CDR3 spells CASSQEGGRDEQYF. In nucleotides, the CDR3 is TGTGCCAGCAGCCAAGAGGGTGGGAGGGACGAGCAGTACTTC. Full variable domain (rest looked up from reference TRBV14 and TRBJ2-7): EAGVTQFPSHSVIEKGQTVTLRCDPISGHDNLYWYRRVMGKEIKFLLHFVKESKQDESGMPNNRFLAERTGGTYSTLKVQPAELEDSGVYFCASSQEGGRDEQYFGPGTRLTVT.

The chain has TRBV3-1 (or the pseudogene TRBV3-2) and TRBJ2-7; D not certain. This CDR3 is 13 amino acids long. V was clipped by 4 bases and J by 7 bases, with 14 bases between them. In germline, CDR1 is LGHDT, CDR2 YNNKEL (reference sequence). CDR3 protein: CASSLGPQREQYF. The CDR3 DNA reads TGTGCCAGCAGCCTTGGGCCCCAACGGGAGCAGTACTTC.

The J gene is TRBJ2-1, the V gene TRBV2; D uncertain. Trimming removed 5 bases at V and 0 bases at J, with 14 bases between. This CDR3 comprises 16 residues. CDR1 and CDR2 (germline): SNHLY, FYNNEI. The CDR3 here is CASSPRAPSSYNEQFF. In nucleotides, the CDR3 is TGTGCCAGCAGTCCAAGGGCCCCGAGCTCCTACAATGAGCAGTTCTTC. The full variable domain, rest sourced from reference TRBV2 and TRBJ2-1, is EPEVTQTPSHQVTQMGQEVILRCVPISNHLYFYWYRQILGQKVEFLVSFYNNEISEKSEIFDDQFSVERPDGSNFTLKIRSTKLEDSAMYFCASSPRAPSSYNEQFFGPGTRLTVL.

J is TRBJ2-7 and V is TRBV12-3 or TRBV12-4; D is unclear. Trimming shortened V by 6 bases and J by 8 bases, and 11 bases separated the two germline ends. The CDR3 sequence is 11 residues long. The CDR3 protein is CASSQQRQQYF. The CDR3 nucleotides read TGTGCCAGCAGCCAGCAGAGACAGCAGTACTTC.

This clone was observed once. The V call is TRBV5-4, the J call TRBJ1-1, with D hard to call. The CDR3 length is 13 residues. CDR1 is SGHNT, CDR2 YYREEE, per germline (reference sequence). The V end lost 4 bases, the J end lost 0 bases, and 7 bases lay between the germline ends. The CDR3 reads CASSRQLNTEAFF. CDR3 DNA: TGTGCCAGCAGCCGTCAGCTGAACACTGAAGCTTTCTTT.

This clone occurred a few times. V is TRBV30 and J is TRBJ1-5; D unresolved. Germline V gives CDR1 GTSNPN, CDR2 SVGIG (reference sequence). The CDR3 covers 14 residues. Trimming shortened V by 1 base and J by 0 bases, and 7 bases separated the two germline ends. The CDR3 loop is CAWSGGSSNQPQHF. CDR3 bases: TGTGCCTGGAGTGGCGGCAGTAGCAATCAGCCCCAGCATTTT.

The CDR3 here is CAVSQDKNIQYF. CDR3 nucleotide sequence: TGTGCCGTATCGCAAGACAAAAACATTCAGTACTTC. V and J are TRBV6-5 and TRBJ2-4; D ambiguous. CDR3 size: 12 residues. Germline V gene sequence: CDR1 MNHEY, CDR2 SVGAGI. With 11 bases removed from V and 3 bases from J, the gap between germline ends came to 11 bases.

The rearrangement joins TRBV30 to TRBJ2-3, with D uncertain. The V gene lost 3 bases and the J gene lost 4 bases, with 8 bases spanning the gap. The CDR3 spans 12 residues. The germline V gene encodes CDR1 GTSNPN and CDR2 SVGIG (reference sequence). The CDR3 here is CAWRLQADTQYF. In DNA form, the CDR3 reads TGTGCCTGGAGGCTACAAGCAGATACGCAGTATTTT.

This chain connects TRBV29-1 to TRBJ2-3; D tentatively fits TRBD1 or TRBD2 (5 bases each). The germline V gene encodes CDR1 SQVTM and CDR2 ANQGSEA. Trimming took off 6 bases at V and 1 base at J, with 8 bases between the two ends. The CDR3 has 12 amino acids. The CDR3 DNA follows: TGCAGCGTCGGGGACCGCACAGATACGCAGTATTTT. Encoded protein: CSVGDRTDTQYF.

This clone is a singleton in its sample. This rearrangement joins TRBV24-1 to TRBJ1-2; TRBD1 might be the D (5 bases). The germline V and J ends were trimmed by 2 bases and 2 bases, with 8 bases remaining between them. The CDR3 is made up of 14 amino acids. Germline V gene lookup returns CDR1 KGHDR and CDR2 SFDVKD. For the CDR3, the DNA is TGTGCCACCAGTGATTCAGGGACGAACTATGGCTACACCTTC. It is translated as CATSDSGTNYGYTF.

This clone was recorded once. V usage is TRBV6-5 and J usage is TRBJ1-2; maybe TRBD1 (5 bases). The germline V gene encodes CDR1 MNHEY and CDR2 SVGAGI. CDR3 length: 15 residues. V gave up 5 bases and J gave up 7 bases, with 20 bases separating them. The CDR3 DNA reads as TGTGCCAGCAGTCTAACAAGACAGCCGTCGATTGGCTACACCTTC. It codes for CASSLTRQPSIGYTF.

The chain links TRBV6-5 to TRBJ2-1; no clear D gene. CDR1 and CDR2 (germline): MNHEY, SVGAGI. The CDR3 is 13 amino acids. Between the trimmed V and J ends, which lost 2 bases and 9 bases, there was a span of 11 bases. The DNA of the CDR3 is TGTGCCAGCAGTTACGATGGGCTCCGTGAGCAGTTCTTC. This sequence encodes CASSYDGLREQFF.

The CDR3 DNA reads as TGTGCCAGCAGCCTCGACCCAGATACGCAGTATTTT. Its protein product is CASSLDPDTQYF. The rearrangement uses TRBV6-6 and TRBJ2-3; D call uncertain. Trimming stripped 6 bases from V and 4 bases from J, with 8 bases between. There are 12 residues in the CDR3. Looked up from germline, CDR1 is MNHNY and CDR2 is SVGAGI (reference sequence).

In its sample, this clone was seen many times. This chain links TRBV6-6 with TRBJ1-2; 9 nucleotides match TRBD1. With 0 bases clipped from V and 5 bases from J, the junction kept 1 base outside the gene matches. This CDR3 has 14 amino acids. In germline, CDR1 is MNHNY, CDR2 SVGAGI (reference sequence). CDR3 nucleotides: TGTGCCAGCAGTTACTCGACAGGGGGATATGGCTACACCTTC. The encoded protein is CASSYSTGGYGYTF.

Concerning this clone: Other nucleotide sequences from this sample produce the same CDR3. The chain recombines TRBV18 with TRBJ2-7; the match to TRBD1 covers 8 bases. Germline V CDR1 and CDR2: KGHSH, LQKENI. V gave up 6 bases and J gave up 6 bases; unmatched junction bases: 4. This CDR3 region has 12 residues. DNA for the CDR3: TGTGCCAGCTCCCCGGACAGGGTCGAGCAGTACTTC. As protein: CASSPDRVEQYF.

The V call is TRBV2, the J call TRBJ2-3; no firm D call. The CDR3 has 14 residues. Looked up from germline, CDR1 is SNHLY and CDR2 is FYNNEI. The germline V and J ends were trimmed by 7 bases and 1 base, with 12 bases remaining between them. The CDR3 sequence is CASNTVVGTDTQYF. Here the CDR3 DNA reads TGTGCCAGCAACACGGTAGTGGGCACAGATACGCAGTATTTT.

The CDR3 nucleotides read TGTGCCAGCACCCCAGGAACAGGGCTCAATTCACCCCTCCACTTT. Amino acids: CASTPGTGLNSPLHF. The V call is TRBV7-9, the J call TRBJ1-6, with D possibly matching TRBD1 (6 bases). V was clipped by 7 bases and J by 7 bases, with 17 bases between them. The CDR3 is 15 residues long. Germline assignment: CDR1 SEHNR and CDR2 FQNEAQ (reference sequence).

The genes are TRBV4-1 and TRBJ1-4, with TRBD1 as a possible D gene (6 bases). The CDR3 spans 17 residues. V was cut by 0 bases and J by 1 base, with 12 bases left in between. CDR1 is MGHRA and CDR2 is YSYEKL in the germline V gene. Here the CDR3 DNA reads TGCGCCAGCAGCCAAGAGGCAGGACAGCAAACTAATGAAAAACTGTTTTTT. Amino acids: CASSQEAGQQTNEKLFF.

The rearrangement links TRBV19 to TRBJ1-2, with unresolved D. CDR1 LNHDA and CDR2 SQIVND come from the germline V gene (reference sequence). V was clipped by 6 bases and J by 2 bases, with 4 bases between them. The CDR3 totals 11 residues. The CDR3 nucleotides are TGTGCCAGTAGGGAGAACTATGGCTACACCTTC. Translating it yields CASRENYGYTF.

This chain uses TRBV21-1 with TRBJ2-5; whether TRBD2, the table's D call, matches the DNA was not checked. TRBV21-1 is termed a pseudogene. The CDR3 totals 13 residues. CDR3 coding DNA: TGTGCCAGCAGTGGAATATCCGGGGAGACCCAGTACTTC. Amino acids: CASSGISGETQYF.

The rearrangement uses TRBV19 and TRBJ1-1, with D possibly being TRBD1 (6 bases). V gave up 2 bases and J gave up 7 bases, with 14 bases separating them. Germline CDR1 reads LNHDA; CDR2 reads SQIVND (reference sequence). The CDR3 has 14 amino acids. The DNA of the CDR3 is TGTGCCAGTAGTATAATGGCAGGGGAGTTTGAAGCTTTCTTT. Translating it yields CASSIMAGEFEAFF.

This chain links TRBV27 with TRBJ2-2; D is unclear. This CDR3 spans 12 amino acids. Germline CDR1 reads MNHEY; CDR2 reads SMNVEV (reference sequence). Trimming cost V 2 bases and J 8 bases, with 6 bases left between them. The CDR3 is CASSLGLGELFF. CDR3 coding DNA: TGTGCCAGCAGTTTAGGTTTGGGGGAGCTGTTTTTT.

This clone was counted only a few times. CDR3 nucleotide sequence: TGTGCCAGCCGCGGGGGGTCACCCCTCCACTTT. This encodes CASRGGSPLHF. The chain has TRBV2 and TRBJ1-6; D might be TRBD1 (5 bases). This CDR3 has 11 residues. V was clipped by 8 bases and J by 10 bases, with 9 bases between them. Per the germline V gene, CDR1 is SNHLY and CDR2 is FYNNEI.

The J gene is TRBJ2-3, the V gene TRBV5-1; D gene uncertain. Germline V gene data show CDR1 as SGHRS and CDR2 as YFSETQ. The ends were cut back, 0 bases at V and 6 bases at J, with 11 bases in the middle. The CDR3 covers 14 residues. The CDR3 sequence is CASSLVAPTDTQYF. CDR3 DNA sequence: TGCGCCAGCAGCTTGGTCGCACCGACGGATACGCAGTATTTT.

The chain employs TRBV19 and TRBJ1-3; D remains ambiguous. This CDR3 has 15 amino acids. Trimming took 3 bases from V and 0 from J, leaving 9 bases between them. In germline, CDR1 is LNHDA, CDR2 SQIVND (reference sequence). Written as DNA, the CDR3 is TGTGCCAGTAGTATCGACACGTTCTCTGGAAACACCATATATTTT. Amino acids: CASSIDTFSGNTIYF.

The chain carries TRBV6-5 and TRBJ1-5; D is possibly TRBD1 (5 bases). This CDR3 comprises 15 residues. Germline lookup yields CDR1 MNHEY and CDR2 SVGAGI. The V end was cut by 0 bases, the J end by 4 bases, with 10 bases between. The CDR3 spells CASSYSRGANQPQHF. CDR3 sequence (DNA): TGTGCCAGCAGTTACTCGAGAGGGGCTAATCAGCCCCAGCATTTT.